This TCR beta chain comes out of a study of T cell repertoires in cytomegalovirus infection. Findings and caveats of the study: The ex vivo response was dominated by HLA-C-restricted CMV-specific TCR beta clonotypes.

Per the germline V gene, CDR1 is SGHVS and CDR2 is FQNEAQ. The CDR3 is 15 residues long. J was trimmed by 0 bases and V by 3 bases; bases with no gene match: 3. TCRdb reprocessed the reads via MiXCR and lists one record per CDR3 protein. The sample lists 250,000 to 300,000 distinct CDR3 sequences; approximately 22% were seen once. This clonotype was observed many times. Its target is unknown. The V and J genes are TRBV7-8 and TRBJ2-7; 9 nucleotides align to TRBD2. The sequencing here drew on cultured PBMCs, taken from culture after CMV antigen stimulation. The sequence came from a human donor in good health (CMV status not recorded). Some clones in this sample may be carry-over from other donors' samples. For the CDR3, the DNA is TGTGCCAGCAGCTTCTATAGCGGGAGCTCCTACGAGCAGTACTTC. As protein: CASSFYSGSSYEQYF.